These 9 T cell receptor beta chains were all obtained from the same sample, sequenced in a study of blood T cell repertoires in COVID-19. Repertoires were generated with immunoSEQ multiplex PCR, while TCRdb's copy carries only in-frame clones and drops some. The sample records some 38,000 clones, less than 90% being singletons. Sequenced sample: peripheral blood. Receptors originate from a man between 65 and 79 years old with acute or convalescent COVID-19.

This clone appeared a few times. The chain has TRBV6-6 and TRBJ2-7; 8 bases map to TRBD1. Germline V gene sequence: CDR1 MNHNY, CDR2 SVGAGI (reference sequence). V was clipped by 4 bases and J by 1 base; unmatched bases: 3. The CDR3 consists of 14 residues. CDR3 residues: CASSLRDRSYEQYF. The CDR3 coding sequence is TGTGCCAGCAGTTTAAGGGACAGGTCCTACGAGCAGTACTTC.

The genes are TRBV7-8 and TRBJ1-3; TRBD1 agrees at 7 bases. This CDR3 comprises 15 residues. The V gene end was trimmed by 2 bases and the J gene end by 4 bases; junction bases not matched to a gene: 5. Germline loops: CDR1 SGHVS, CDR2 FQNEAQ. The CDR3 coding sequence is TGTGCCAGCAGCTTAAGGGGGCGCTTGGGAAACACCATATATTTT. Translated: CASSLRGRLGNTIYF.

This clone turned up a few times. The chain is built from TRBV7-7 and TRBJ2-7, with a tentative D call TRBD2 (7 bases). The CDR3 loop spans 13 amino acids. Trimming stripped 5 bases from V and 6 bases from J, with 14 bases between. The germline V gene has CDR1 SSHAT and CDR2 FNYEAQ (reference sequence). CDR3 region: CASSETGGGEQYF. The CDR3 bases are TGTGCCAGCAGCGAGACAGGCGGGGGCGAGCAGTACTTC.

This sequence joins TRBV7-8 and TRBJ1-3, with D perhaps matching TRBD1 (6 bases). V was shortened by 0 bases and J by 4 bases, with 10 bases between the two germline ends. The CDR3 consists of 15 residues. Looked up from germline, CDR1 is SGHVS and CDR2 is FQNEAQ. The chain's CDR3 is CASSLARQAGNTIYF. In DNA, the CDR3 is TGTGCCAGCAGCTTAGCAAGACAGGCAGGAAACACCATATATTTT.

The chain combines TRBV27 with TRBJ1-2; 8 nucleotides line up with TRBD1. The V segment lost 5 bases and the J segment 8 bases; nucleotides outside the gene matches: 4. This CDR3 comprises 12 residues. From germline, CDR1 is MNHEY and CDR2 SMNVEV (reference sequence). CDR3 in DNA: TGTGCCAGCAGTCCTAGGACAGGGGGCTACACCTTC. This gives the protein CASSPRTGGYTF.

This chain joins TRBV2 and TRBJ2-1; TRBD2 might be the D (6 bases). This CDR3 spans 14 amino acids. The V end was cut by 3 bases, the J end by 3 bases, with 9 bases between. Germline CDR1 is SNHLY and CDR2 is FYNNEI. CDR3 bases: TGTGCCAGCAGTGAGCAGGGACTCTACAATGAGCAGTTCTTC. This gives the protein CASSEQGLYNEQFF.

This rearrangement joins TRBV3-1 (or the pseudogene TRBV3-2) to TRBJ1-4, with D possibly being TRBD1 (5 bases). Germline-derived CDR1 and CDR2 are LGHDT and YNNKEL (reference sequence). With 6 bases removed from V and 7 bases from J, the gap between germline ends came to 21 bases. The CDR3 is made up of 16 amino acids. The CDR3, as DNA: TGTGCCAGCAGTCCCAGACTCCAGGGATTCAGTGAAAAACTGTTTTTT. Translating gives CASSPRLQGFSEKLFF.

This clone was seen more than once but under ten times. This rearrangement joins TRBV4-3 to TRBJ2-6, with D possibly TRBD2 on 6 matching bases. This CDR3 has 17 amino acids. Germline CDR1 reads LGHNA; CDR2 reads YSLEER. V lost 0 bases and J lost 2, with 11 bases in between. CDR3 bases: TGCGCCAGCAGCCAAGAATCTTGGGGGGCTGGGGCCAACGTCCTGACTTTC. Protein product: CASSQESWGAGANVLTF.

The chain uses TRBV2 and TRBJ2-7; 8 bases align to TRBD1. The CDR3 length is 13 residues. CDR1 is SNHLY, CDR2 FYNNEI, per germline. V trimming: 8 bases; J trimming: 2 bases; junction bases outside the gene matches: 5. The CDR3 region is CASRQGLTYEQYF. The CDR3 DNA sequence: TGTGCCAGCCGACAGGGGTTAACCTACGAGCAGTACTTC.